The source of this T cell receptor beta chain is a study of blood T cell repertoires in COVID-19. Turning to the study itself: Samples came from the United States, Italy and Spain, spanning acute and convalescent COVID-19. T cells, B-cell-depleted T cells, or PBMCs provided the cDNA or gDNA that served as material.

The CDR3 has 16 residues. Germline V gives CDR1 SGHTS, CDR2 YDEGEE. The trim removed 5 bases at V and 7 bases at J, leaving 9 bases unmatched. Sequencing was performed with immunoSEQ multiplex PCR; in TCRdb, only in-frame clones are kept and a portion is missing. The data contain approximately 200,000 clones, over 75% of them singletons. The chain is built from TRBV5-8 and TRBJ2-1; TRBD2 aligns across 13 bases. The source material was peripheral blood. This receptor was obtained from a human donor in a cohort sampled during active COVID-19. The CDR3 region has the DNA TGTGCCAGCAGACCGGGACTAGCGGGATGGAGGAATGAGCAGTTCTTC. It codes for CASRPGLAGWRNEQFF.